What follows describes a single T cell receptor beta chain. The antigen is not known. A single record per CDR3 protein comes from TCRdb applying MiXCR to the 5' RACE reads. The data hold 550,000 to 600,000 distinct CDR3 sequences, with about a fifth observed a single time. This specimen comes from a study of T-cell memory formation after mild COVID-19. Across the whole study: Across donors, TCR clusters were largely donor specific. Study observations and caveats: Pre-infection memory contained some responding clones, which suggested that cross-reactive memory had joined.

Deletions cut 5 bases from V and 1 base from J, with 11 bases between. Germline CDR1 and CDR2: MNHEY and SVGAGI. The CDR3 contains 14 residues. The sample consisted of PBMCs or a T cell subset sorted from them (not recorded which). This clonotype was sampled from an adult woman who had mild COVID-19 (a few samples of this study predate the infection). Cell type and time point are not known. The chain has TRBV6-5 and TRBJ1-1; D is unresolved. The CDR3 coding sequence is TGTGCCAGCAGTCACGTCTCACCGAACACTGAAGCTTTCTTT. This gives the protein CASSHVSPNTEAFF.